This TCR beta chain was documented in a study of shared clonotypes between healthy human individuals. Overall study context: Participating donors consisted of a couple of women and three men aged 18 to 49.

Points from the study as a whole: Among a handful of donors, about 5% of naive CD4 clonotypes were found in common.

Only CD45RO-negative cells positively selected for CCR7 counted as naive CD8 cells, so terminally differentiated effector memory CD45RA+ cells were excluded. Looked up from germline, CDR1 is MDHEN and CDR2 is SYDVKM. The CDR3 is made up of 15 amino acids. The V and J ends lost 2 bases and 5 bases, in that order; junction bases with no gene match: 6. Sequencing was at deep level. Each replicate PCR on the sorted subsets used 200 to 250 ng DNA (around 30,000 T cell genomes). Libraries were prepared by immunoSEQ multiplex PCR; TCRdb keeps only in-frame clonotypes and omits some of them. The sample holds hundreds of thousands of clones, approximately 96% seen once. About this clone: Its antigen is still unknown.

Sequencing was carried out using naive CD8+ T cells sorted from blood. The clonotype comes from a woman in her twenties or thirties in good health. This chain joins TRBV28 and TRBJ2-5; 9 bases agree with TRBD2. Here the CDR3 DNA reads TGTGCCAGCAGTTTAGGTAGCGGGAGTTCGGAGACCCAGTACTTC. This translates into CASSLGSGSSETQYF.